The 9 T cell receptor beta chains below all came from one sample that was sequenced in a study of blood T cell repertoires in COVID-19. Assay: immunoSEQ multiplex PCR; the TCRdb copy retains only in-frame clones and omits some. The sample includes under 450,000 clones, approximately 89% of them seen just once. Sequencing was performed on peripheral blood. The origin of the receptors is a woman between 40 and 55 years old with COVID-19, enrolled during active disease.

The gene calls are TRBV29-1 and TRBJ2-5; TRBD2 agrees at 15 bases. The CDR3 runs 15 residues. With V trimmed by 4 bases and J by 3 bases, 3 bases remained unmatched. The germline CDR1 and CDR2 sequences are SQVTM and ANQGSEA. The CDR3 is CSVAGLAGGEETQYF. The CDR3 DNA is TGCAGCGTTGCGGGACTAGCGGGAGGAGAAGAGACCCAGTACTTC.

This chain connects TRBV5-1 to TRBJ2-6; 11 bases match TRBD1. The trim removed 4 bases at V and 3 bases at J, leaving 6 bases unmatched. The germline gives CDR1 SGHRS, CDR2 YFSETQ. This CDR3 is 17 amino acids long. This chain's CDR3 is CASSLWTGGGGANVLTF. CDR3 coding DNA: TGCGCCAGCAGCCTTTGGACAGGGGGCGGTGGGGCCAACGTCCTGACTTTC.

The rearrangement uses TRBV2 and TRBJ2-5, with a weak D call TRBD2 (7 bases). The CDR3 has 15 residues. Germline V CDR1 and CDR2: SNHLY, FYNNEI. Trimming took 7 bases from V and 5 from J, leaving 20 bases between them. The CDR3 sequence is CASIQARGAGETQYF. The CDR3 DNA follows: TGTGCCAGCATCCAAGCCCGGGGGGCAGGGGAGACCCAGTACTTC. The whole variable domain, filled in from reference TRBV2 and TRBJ2-5, reads EPEVTQTPSHQVTQMGQEVILRCVPISNHLYFYWYRQILGQKVEFLVSFYNNEISEKSEIFDDQFSVERPDGSNFTLKIRSTKLEDSAMYFCASIQARGAGETQYFGPGTRLLVL.

V and J are TRBV5-4 and TRBJ2-3; a weak D match, TRBD2 (6 bases). There are 16 residues in the CDR3. The germline gives CDR1 SGHNT, CDR2 YYREEE (reference sequence). The V end lost 0 bases, the J end lost 2 bases, and 13 bases lay between the germline ends. CDR3 coding DNA: TGTGCCAGCAGCTTGGTAAGCGGGCGGAACACAGATACGCAGTATTTT. It yields the protein CASSLVSGRNTDTQYF.

The chain uses TRBV20-1 and TRBJ2-5, with 11 bases matching TRBD2. The CDR3 has 17 residues. Trimming at V came to 3 bases and at J to 2 bases, leaving 11 bases not matched to a gene. Per the germline V gene, CDR1 is DFQATT and CDR2 is SNEGSKA (reference sequence). For the CDR3, the DNA is TGCAGTGCTAGTGGGCTAGCGGGAGGACCCCCACAAGAGACCCAGTACTTC. Encoded protein: CSASGLAGGPPQETQYF.

This chain links TRBV2 with TRBJ1-5, with TRBD1 matching over 9 bases. Trimming at V came to 6 bases and at J to 4 bases, leaving 4 bases not matched to a gene. This CDR3 is 14 amino acids long. Per germline, CDR1 SNHLY and CDR2 FYNNEI. The CDR3: CASRRQGENQPQHF. CDR3 nucleotides: TGTGCCAGCAGGAGACAGGGGGAGAATCAGCCCCAGCATTTT.

The chain links TRBV5-6 to TRBJ2-4, with TRBD2 matching over 9 bases. The CDR3 consists of 15 residues. After removal of 8 bases from V and 4 bases from J, the junction contained 10 bases not matched to a gene. Looked up from germline, CDR1 is SGHDT and CDR2 is YYEEEE. For the CDR3, the DNA is TGTGCCAGTTATGAAGCGGGAGGCCCGAAAAACATTCAGTACTTC. It translates to CASYEAGGPKNIQYF.

V is TRBV7-9 and J is TRBJ2-7, with TRBD1 identical over 8 bases. This CDR3 spans 14 amino acids. Germline V gene sequence: CDR1 SEHNR, CDR2 FQNEAQ (reference sequence). The ends lost 3 bases at V and 1 base at J; junction bases unmatched: 2. CDR3 in amino acids: CASSLTGASYEQYF. In DNA form, the CDR3 reads TGTGCCAGCAGCTTGACAGGGGCGTCCTACGAGCAGTACTTC.

The rearrangement joins TRBV6-2 or TRBV6-3 to TRBJ1-2; 7 nucleotides match TRBD1. CDR1 and CDR2 from the germline V gene are MNHEY and SVGEGT. V shed 5 bases and J 5 bases; nucleotides not matched to a gene: 8. The CDR3 runs 14 residues. CDR3 residues: CASSNPGGWYGYTF. The CDR3 nucleotides are TGTGCCAGCAGTAACCCAGGGGGATGGTATGGCTACACCTTC.